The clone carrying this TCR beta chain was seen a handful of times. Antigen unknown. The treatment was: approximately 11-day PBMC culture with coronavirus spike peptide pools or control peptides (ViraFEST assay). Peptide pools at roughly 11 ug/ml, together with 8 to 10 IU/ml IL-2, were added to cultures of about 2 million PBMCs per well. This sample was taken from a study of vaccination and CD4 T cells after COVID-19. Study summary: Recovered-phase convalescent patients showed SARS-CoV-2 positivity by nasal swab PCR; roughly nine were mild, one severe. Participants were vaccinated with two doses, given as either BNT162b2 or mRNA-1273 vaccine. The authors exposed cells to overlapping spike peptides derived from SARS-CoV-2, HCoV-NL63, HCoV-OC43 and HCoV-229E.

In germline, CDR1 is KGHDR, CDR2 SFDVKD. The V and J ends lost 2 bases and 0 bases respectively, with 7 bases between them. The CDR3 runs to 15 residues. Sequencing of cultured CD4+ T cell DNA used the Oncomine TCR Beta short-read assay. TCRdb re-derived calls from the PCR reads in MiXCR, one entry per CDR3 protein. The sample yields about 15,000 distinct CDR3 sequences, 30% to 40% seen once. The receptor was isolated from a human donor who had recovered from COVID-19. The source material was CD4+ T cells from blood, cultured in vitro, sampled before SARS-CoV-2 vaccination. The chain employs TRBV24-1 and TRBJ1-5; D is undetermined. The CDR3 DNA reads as TGTGCCACCAGTGATTCGGCTAATAGCAATCAGCCCCAGCATTTT. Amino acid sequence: CATSDSANSNQPQHF.